These 29 T cell receptor beta chains were all obtained from the same sample, sequenced in a study of shared clonotypes between healthy human individuals. Here immunoSEQ multiplex PCR was the method, and the copy in TCRdb shows in-frame clones only, minus some. The top ten hold roughly 0.13% of the sample, which has roughly 2 million clones, 85% to 95% seen once. The sample was naive CD4+ T cells sorted from blood. The subset: CD45RA+ positively selected. The receptors stem from a man aged 18 to 30 in good health.

This sequence joins TRBV10-2 and TRBJ1-2; 8 nucleotides align to TRBD1. This CDR3 comprises 16 residues. The V gene's germline CDR1 is WSHSY and CDR2 SAAADI. V lost 4 bases to trimming and J lost 7 bases; unmatched junction nucleotides: 14. This CDR3 is CASSAADDRGRGGYTF. The CDR3 coding sequence is TGCGCCAGCAGTGCGGCGGACGACAGGGGAAGGGGTGGCTACACCTTC.

The chain combines TRBV2 with TRBJ2-7; 11 bases fit TRBD2. Looked up from germline, CDR1 is SNHLY and CDR2 is FYNNEI. The CDR3 totals 13 residues. V lost 4 bases to trimming and J lost 7 bases; unmatched junction nucleotides: 3. In DNA form, the CDR3 reads TGTGCCAGCAGTGTAGCGGGGGGGCTTGAGCAGTACTTC. It codes for CASSVAGGLEQYF.

The rearrangement joins TRBV11-2 to TRBJ1-1; no firm D call. Per germline, CDR1 SGHAT and CDR2 FQNNGV. The ends were cut back, 5 bases at V and 4 bases at J, with 11 bases in the middle. The CDR3 is 13 amino acids. The CDR3 DNA is TGTGCCAGCAGCCTCCGGTTGGGCACTGAAGCTTTCTTT. Translation gives CASSLRLGTEAFF.

Of note for this clone: Other nucleotide sequences in the sample specify the same CDR3. V is TRBV9 and J is TRBJ1-6; D possibly corresponds to TRBD1 (5 bases). The V end lost 1 base, the J end lost 0 bases, and 11 bases lay between the germline ends. In germline, CDR1 is SGDLS, CDR2 YYNGEE. The CDR3 runs 17 residues. CDR3 residues: CASSVTGGSSYNSPLHF. Here the CDR3 DNA reads TGTGCCAGCAGCGTAACAGGAGGGAGCTCCTATAATTCACCCCTCCACTTT.

The J gene is TRBJ2-1, the V gene TRBV5-4; D remains unclear. Germline lookup yields CDR1 SGHNT and CDR2 YYREEE (reference sequence). This CDR3 region has 13 residues. The ends were cut back, 1 base at V and 5 bases at J, with 7 bases in the middle. DNA for the CDR3: TGTGCCAGCAGCTTGTGGCAGAACAATGAGCAGTTCTTC. Encoded protein: CASSLWQNNEQFF. The variable domain in full, completed from reference TRBV5-4 and TRBJ2-1, reads ETGVTQSPTHLIKTRGQQVTLRCSSQSGHNTVSWYQQALGQGPQFIFQYYREEENGRGNFPPRFSGLQFPNYSSELNVNALELDDSALYLCASSLWQNNEQFFGPGTRLTVL.

The chain combines TRBV2 with TRBJ1-4; tentative D call: TRBD1 (6 bases). V dropped 4 bases and J dropped 7 bases, with 13 bases sitting between them. The CDR3 is made up of 14 amino acids. Per germline, CDR1 SNHLY and CDR2 FYNNEI. Here the CDR3 reads CASSVEGGGEKLFF. The CDR3 DNA reads as TGTGCCAGCAGTGTTGAGGGAGGGGGTGAAAAACTGTTTTTT.

The chain has TRBV7-3 and TRBJ2-1; D is perhaps TRBD1 (6 bases). V was trimmed by 1 base and J by 6 bases, leaving 13 bases between them. The CDR3 runs to 15 residues. Germline CDR1 SGHTA, CDR2 FQGTGA. The CDR3: CASSLSQQGFNEQFF. The DNA for the CDR3 is TGTGCCAGCAGCTTAAGTCAACAGGGTTTCAATGAGCAGTTCTTC.

In regard to this clone: This CDR3 is also generated by other DNA sequences in the sample. The V and J genes are TRBV6-1 and TRBJ2-7; D might be TRBD2 (6 bases). Trimming took off 0 bases at V and 1 base at J, with 7 bases between the two ends. Germline-derived CDR1 and CDR2 are MNHNS and SASEGT. The CDR3 contains 14 residues. The CDR3 reads CASSEAGGSYEQYF. The CDR3 DNA reads as TGTGCCAGCAGTGAAGCGGGAGGATCCTACGAGCAGTACTTC.

The chain recombines TRBV11-2 with TRBJ2-3, with 9 positions matching TRBD2. Germline V gives CDR1 SGHAT, CDR2 FQNNGV. With V trimmed by 5 bases and J by 2 bases, 11 bases remained unmatched. The CDR3 extends over 17 amino acids. The CDR3 sequence: CASSRRVSGGVTDTQYF. The DNA of the CDR3 is TGTGCCAGCAGCCGGAGGGTTAGCGGGGGCGTCACAGATACGCAGTATTTT.

This chain connects TRBV2 to TRBJ1-1, with unresolved D. From germline, CDR1 is SNHLY and CDR2 FYNNEI. This CDR3 region has 16 residues. Trimming shortened V by 2 bases and J by 0 bases, and 13 bases separated the two germline ends. CDR3 sequence (DNA): TGTGCCAGCAGTGAACGTCGGGTGGTCATGAACACTGAAGCTTTCTTT. As protein: CASSERRVVMNTEAFF.

The chain joins TRBV5-1 to TRBJ2-6; no clear D. The CDR3 loop spans 14 amino acids. V was pared by 8 bases and J by 0 bases, with 9 bases between. Per germline, CDR1 SGHRS and CDR2 YFSETQ. This CDR3 reads CASTESSGANVLTF. Here the CDR3 DNA reads TGCGCCAGTACAGAAAGCTCTGGGGCCAACGTCCTGACTTTC.

The chain carries TRBV4-1 and TRBJ1-1, with D possibly TRBD1 on 6 matching bases. This CDR3 contains 14 residues. V gave up 3 bases and J gave up 1 base, with 9 bases separating them. CDR1 and CDR2 from the germline V gene are MGHRA and YSYEKL. In nucleotides, the CDR3 is TGCGCCAGCAGCCACACAGGGCGGAACACTGAAGCTTTCTTT. This translates into CASSHTGRNTEAFF.

The DNA for the CDR3 is TGTGCCAGCAGCTTAGCCAATGACAGGGCGGTGAGATACGAGCAGTACTTC. It translates to CASSLANDRAVRYEQYF. The chain combines TRBV7-2 with TRBJ2-7; TRBD1 matches 7 bases. The V segment lost 0 bases and the J segment 4 bases; nucleotides outside the gene matches: 12. This CDR3 region has 17 residues. Germline V CDR1 and CDR2: SGHTA, FQGNSA.

The genes are TRBV6-1 and TRBJ1-1; D is undetermined. CDR1 is MNHNS and CDR2 is SASEGT in the germline V gene. V was shortened by 0 bases and J by 4 bases, with 18 bases between the two germline ends. The CDR3 loop spans 17 amino acids. CDR3 sequence: CASSEAYGVGWGTEAFF. The CDR3, as DNA: TGTGCCAGCAGTGAAGCGTATGGTGTTGGATGGGGCACTGAAGCTTTCTTT.

V is TRBV6-5 and J is TRBJ2-7; D unclear. Trimming removed 0 bases from V and 0 bases from J, with 9 bases in between. The V gene's germline CDR1 is MNHEY and CDR2 SVGAGI. CDR3 length: 15 residues. The CDR3 here is CASSYSWSNSYEQYF. Written as DNA, the CDR3 is TGTGCCAGCAGTTACTCGTGGTCTAACTCCTACGAGCAGTACTTC.

V is TRBV15 and J is TRBJ2-3; 8 bases agree with TRBD1. This CDR3 spans 15 amino acids. The V and J ends lost 4 bases and 0 bases, in that order; junction bases with no gene match: 3. CDR1 and CDR2 from the germline V gene are LNHNV and YYDKDF (reference sequence). The CDR3 nucleotides are TGTGCCACCAGCACTCGGACAGGGAGCACAGATACGCAGTATTTT. Its protein product is CATSTRTGSTDTQYF.

The rearrangement links TRBV10-3 to TRBJ1-2, with 9 positions matching TRBD1. V trimming: 4 bases; J trimming: 7 bases; junction bases outside the gene matches: 4. The CDR3 totals 13 residues. Per the germline V gene, CDR1 is ENHRY and CDR2 is SYGVKD. The CDR3 here is CAISGDRAGGYTF. CDR3 DNA sequence: TGTGCCATCAGTGGGGACAGGGCGGGTGGCTACACCTTC.

This chain joins TRBV7-9 and TRBJ2-3; D is unclear. The CDR3 consists of 17 residues. The germline V gene encodes CDR1 SEHNR and CDR2 FQNEAQ (reference sequence). Deletions cut 6 bases from V and 0 bases from J, with 19 bases between. The CDR3, as DNA: TGTGCCAGCAGGGGGAAAATCGCCCGTGCTAGCACAGATACGCAGTATTTT. Residues: CASRGKIARASTDTQYF.

The gene calls are TRBV11-2 and TRBJ1-4; the D is unclear. Trimming pared 0 bases from V and 3 bases from J, leaving 11 bases between. CDR3 length: 16 amino acids. CDR1 is SGHAT, CDR2 FQNNGV, per germline. The CDR3 here is CASSLDGNRANEKLFF. CDR3 in DNA: TGTGCCAGCAGCTTAGATGGTAATAGGGCTAATGAAAAACTGTTTTTT.

This clone appeared once. The J gene is TRBJ1-2, the V gene TRBV2; possible D gene TRBD1, 5 bases. CDR1 is SNHLY and CDR2 is FYNNEI in the germline V gene. Trimming took 5 bases from V and 8 from J, leaving 15 bases between them. The CDR3 length is 13 residues. The CDR3: CASSQGPSEGYTF. In DNA form, the CDR3 reads TGTGCCAGCAGTCAGGGTCCTTCGGAGGGCTACACCTTC.

This clone was observed once. The chain joins TRBV5-1 to TRBJ1-3; 9 bases are shared with TRBD1. Losses at the gene ends were 4 bases for V and 2 bases for J; bases not matched to a gene: 4. CDR1 SGHRS and CDR2 YFSETQ come from the germline V gene. The CDR3 consists of 15 residues. The CDR3 DNA is TGCGCCAGCAGCATCGGGACAGGGACTGGAAACACCATATATTTT. Amino acid sequence: CASSIGTGTGNTIYF.

The chain couples TRBV2 to TRBJ1-5; D call uncertain. There are 14 residues in the CDR3. V dropped 7 bases and J dropped 4 bases, with 14 bases sitting between them. Germline values: CDR1 SNHLY, CDR2 FYNNEI. The CDR3 region has the DNA TGTGCCAGCATTGAGGTGTCGGGGAATCAGCCCCAGCATTTT. This encodes CASIEVSGNQPQHF.

The J gene is TRBJ2-2, the V gene TRBV4-1; TRBD1 agrees at 10 bases. Trimming took 4 bases from V and 4 from J; bases not matched to a gene: 12. Germline values: CDR1 MGHRA, CDR2 YSYEKL. This CDR3 has 18 residues. The CDR3 region has the DNA TGCGCCAGCAGCCCGCCGGGGACAGGGGTTCAGGGCACCGGGGAGCTGTTTTTT. This translates into CASSPPGTGVQGTGELFF.

Details on this clone: This specimen includes other DNA sequences encoding the same CDR3. The V gene is TRBV2, the J gene TRBJ2-1, with D unresolved. V was clipped by 2 bases and J by 9 bases, with 5 bases between them. In germline, CDR1 is SNHLY, CDR2 FYNNEI. This CDR3 region has 11 residues. In DNA, the CDR3 is TGTGCCAGCAGTGAATTCGGTGAGCAGTTCTTC. It encodes CASSEFGEQFF.

The chain links TRBV2 to TRBJ2-3, with no clear D. The V end lost 6 bases, the J end lost 4 bases, and 23 bases lay between the germline ends. The CDR3 extends over 17 amino acids. The germline V gene has CDR1 SNHLY and CDR2 FYNNEI. CDR3 in DNA: TGTGCCAGCAGAAGATTCCAAGGCGGATCCGGGTCAGATACGCAGTATTTT. Encoded protein: CASRRFQGGSGSDTQYF.

The rearrangement joins TRBV2 to TRBJ1-1; D uncertain. Trimming stripped 4 bases from V and 5 bases from J, with 11 bases between. Germline V CDR1 and CDR2: SNHLY, FYNNEI. The CDR3 covers 13 residues. CDR3 nucleotides: TGTGCCAGCAGTGCAGGTCGAAGGACTGAAGCTTTCTTT. Translating it yields CASSAGRRTEAFF.

The rearrangement joins TRBV30 to TRBJ2-3; weak D call: TRBD2 (6 bases). The CDR3 spans 14 residues. The V and J ends lost 3 bases and 1 base respectively, with 11 bases between them. Germline loops: CDR1 GTSNPN, CDR2 SVGIG (reference sequence). CDR3 coding DNA: TGTGCCTGGAGCACCCCGGGGGGCACAGATACGCAGTATTTT. Translation: CAWSTPGGTDTQYF.

The V and J genes are TRBV30 and TRBJ1-6; D not certain. V lost 1 base, J lost 10 bases, and 17 bases lay in between. Germline V gene data show CDR1 as GTSNPN and CDR2 as SVGIG (reference sequence). The CDR3 is made up of 15 amino acids. The CDR3 loop reads CAWSAGLGPGSPLHF. CDR3 nucleotides: TGTGCCTGGAGTGCGGGATTAGGGCCCGGGTCACCCCTCCACTTT. Drawing the rest from reference TRBV30 and TRBJ1-6, the complete variable domain is SQTIHQWPATLVQPVGSPLSLECTVEGTSNPNLYWYRQAAGRGLQLLFYSVGIGQISSEVPQNLSASRPQDRQFILSSKKLLLSDSGFYLCAWSAGLGPGSPLHFGNGTRLTVT.

J is TRBJ2-7 and V is TRBV15; TRBD1 is a possible D gene (6 bases). CDR1 and CDR2 (germline): LNHNV, YYDKDF (reference sequence). V lost 1 base to trimming and J lost 3 bases, with 13 bases between them. This CDR3 spans 15 amino acids. The CDR3 DNA follows: TGTGCCACCAGCAGAGCACCAGGGGTCAGCTACGAGCAGTACTTC. Its protein is CATSRAPGVSYEQYF.